This T cell receptor beta chain was sequenced for a study of shared clonotypes between healthy human individuals. Each replicate PCR on the sorted subsets used about 0.2 ug DNA (around 31,000 T cell genomes). Clones were read by immunoSEQ multiplex PCR, and TCRdb kept only the in-frame ones, dropping some. The table shows roughly 2.5 million clones, with about 92% occurring only once. V lost 7 bases, J lost 0 bases, and 8 bases lay in between. Germline CDR1 reads SNHLY; CDR2 reads FYNNEI. CDR3 length: 13 residues. This chain uses TRBV2 with TRBJ2-3; D unclear. Source material: naive CD4+ T cells sorted from blood. As to subset: CD45RA+ positively selected. This clonotype was sampled from a man younger than 30 in good health. CDR3 region: CASTVDSTDTQYF. The CDR3 DNA follows: TGTGCCAGCACCGTGGATAGCACAGATACGCAGTATTTT.